The source of this TCR beta chain is a study of blood T cells in healthy people across ages. Study-wide points: Among T cells, TCR beta diversity per million cells dropped roughly linearly as age rose. Estimates of diversity drawn from one million T cells were considered underestimates.

This clonotype was observed a few times. Its antigen is as yet unknown. This clone may be a read error of a much larger clone one base away. In each sample, at least 7 million PBMCs were isolated. Then a second PCR, running about 6 to 11 cycles, was carried out with a sample-barcoded 5' primer and a J-beta primer mix. TCRdb itself ran the 5' RACE reads through MiXCR, one entry per CDR3 protein. Found here are 630,000 or so distinct CDR3 sequences, approximately 30% of them singletons; the top ten hold more than 15%. CDR3 length equals 13 residues. Per the germline V gene, CDR1 is SGHDT and CDR2 is YYEEEE. V lost 5 bases to trimming and J lost 3 bases, with 12 bases between them.

Source material: blood. The V call is TRBV5-6, the J call TRBJ2-7; D is possibly TRBD1 or TRBD2 (5 bases each). The sequence derives from an elderly woman in good health. Here the CDR3 reads CASRGRTGYEQYF. CDR3 sequence (DNA): TGTGCCAGCAGGGGACGGACCGGCTACGAGCAGTACTTC.